This T cell receptor beta chain was recovered during a study of T cell repertoires in cytomegalovirus infection. Study overall: Use of recently identified HLA-C-restricted and well-studied HLA-B-restricted CMV epitopes was part of the study. The public TCR beta signatures pointed to both CMV infection and matching HLA type. Points from the study as a whole: Summed frequency of public TCR beta families distinguished CMV carriers with the relevant HLA. HLA-C-restricted CMV clonotypes gave the most frequent clonotype in two of eight donors.

Each CDR3 protein gets one entry after TCRdb re-called the reads with MiXCR. The sample includes approximately 910,000 distinct CDR3 sequences, roughly 31% seen only once; the top ten take around an eighth. Trimming cost V 8 bases and J 4 bases, with 19 bases left between them. The CDR3 length is 15 residues. Germline CDR1 and CDR2: SGHTA and FQGNSA. As for this clonotype: Its target is unknown.

The V and J genes are TRBV7-2 and TRBJ2-3; D is perhaps TRBD1 (5 bases). This TCR was recovered from a human donor in good health (CMV status not recorded). Some clones in this sample may be carry-over from other donors' samples. Sequencing was performed on cultured CD8+ T cells from PBMCs, taken from culture after CMV antigen stimulation. In DNA form, the CDR3 reads TGTGCCAGCGGACAAAACGTATATCGATCAGATACGCAGTATTTT. It yields the protein CASGQNVYRSDTQYF.